Listed here are 27 T cell receptor beta chains from one sample, sequenced in a study of blood T cell repertoires in COVID-19. TCRdb's copy holds only in-frame clones and misses some; the assay was immunoSEQ multiplex PCR. The sample shows more than 400,000 clones, 90% of them seen only once. The specimen was PBMCs or T cells enriched from blood (not recorded which). The receptors shown here come from a man in his late teens or twenties who had recovered from COVID-19.

This clone was detected a few times. The chain employs TRBV7-2 and TRBJ2-1; TRBD2 matches 7 bases. CDR3 length: 13 amino acids. Germline V gene data show CDR1 as SGHTA and CDR2 as FQGNSA. The V gene end was trimmed by 1 base and the J gene end by 9 bases; junction bases not matched to a gene: 3. This chain's CDR3 is CASSLVGGGEQFF. The CDR3 bases are TGTGCCAGCAGCTTAGTGGGCGGGGGTGAGCAGTTCTTC.

This clone was recorded a few times. This sequence joins TRBV19 and TRBJ1-2, with TRBD1 matching 11 bases. V gave up 5 bases and J gave up 8 bases; unmatched junction bases: 10. The V gene's germline CDR1 is LNHDA and CDR2 SQIVND (reference sequence). The CDR3 extends over 15 amino acids. This CDR3 reads CASSPGTGGWTGYTF. CDR3 DNA: TGTGCCAGTAGTCCCGGGACAGGGGGATGGACGGGCTACACCTTC. Drawing the rest from reference TRBV19 and TRBJ1-2, the complete variable domain is DGGITQSPKYLFRKEGQNVTLSCEQNLNHDAMYWYRQDPGQGLRLIYYSQIVNDFQKGDIAEGYSVSREKKESFPLTVTSAQKNPTAFYLCASSPGTGGWTGYTFGSGTRLTVV.

J is TRBJ2-1 and V is TRBV24-1; tentatively, D is TRBD2 (6 bases). The germline gives CDR1 KGHDR, CDR2 SFDVKD. Trimming left V 5 bases short and J 4 bases short, with 11 bases between. The CDR3 is 14 amino acids. The CDR3 DNA reads TGTGCCACCAGTGCCGGCGGGATGTACAATGAGCAGTTCTTC. Encoded protein: CATSAGGMYNEQFF.

The V call is TRBV28, the J call TRBJ2-7, with TRBD2 matching over 11 bases. Looked up from germline, CDR1 is MDHEN and CDR2 is SYDVKM. Unmatched junction bases numbered 5, after V lost 4 bases and J lost 3 bases. The CDR3 is 15 amino acids. The CDR3 DNA reads as TGTGCCAGCAGTTATAAGACTAGCGGGAACTACGAGCAGTACTTC. Protein product: CASSYKTSGNYEQYF.

The rearrangement uses TRBV27 and TRBJ1-2, with a weak D call TRBD1 (6 bases). Trimming took off 3 bases at V and 6 bases at J, with 17 bases between the two ends. This CDR3 has 15 residues. CDR1 and CDR2 from the germline V gene are MNHEY and SMNVEV (reference sequence). CDR3 nucleotides: TGTGCCAGCAGTTTCCAGATGGGGGCAAGGAATGGCTACACCTTC. Residues: CASSFQMGARNGYTF.

The rearrangement joins TRBV11-3 to TRBJ1-2; 8 bases agree with TRBD1. Per the germline V gene, CDR1 is SGHNT and CDR2 is YENEEA. V lost 4 bases and J lost 0; bases outside the gene matches: 7. There are 16 residues in the CDR3. The CDR3 coding sequence is TGTGCCAGCAGCTCGACAGGGGATCGGGCTAACTATGGCTACACCTTC. Protein product: CASSSTGDRANYGYTF.

The CDR3 is CASSLGRRINSPLHF. CDR3 bases: TGTGCCAGCAGCTTAGGACGGCGGATTAATTCACCCCTCCACTTT. The rearrangement links TRBV7-9 to TRBJ1-6; no definite D call. CDR3 length equals 15 residues. V was shortened by 1 base and J by 6 bases, with 10 bases between the two germline ends. Per the germline V gene, CDR1 is SEHNR and CDR2 is FQNEAQ (reference sequence).

The V call is TRBV12-3 or TRBV12-4, the J call TRBJ2-7, with D uncertain. With 3 bases removed from V and 3 bases from J, the gap between germline ends came to 6 bases. This CDR3 contains 12 residues. CDR3 amino acids: CASSFPGYEQYF. The CDR3 nucleotides are TGTGCCAGCAGTTTTCCAGGCTACGAGCAGTACTTC.

The genes are TRBV24-1 and TRBJ2-2, with D uncertain. Germline CDR1 reads KGHDR; CDR2 reads SFDVKD. This CDR3 comprises 14 residues. V was pared by 4 bases and J by 0 bases, with 5 bases between. The CDR3 sequence is CATSEPANTGELFF. The CDR3 DNA reads as TGTGCCACCAGTGAACCAGCGAACACCGGGGAGCTGTTTTTT.

The chain employs TRBV3-1 (or the pseudogene TRBV3-2) and TRBJ2-2; 8 positions match TRBD2. The CDR3 is made up of 17 amino acids. The V gene end was trimmed by 4 bases and the J gene end by 4 bases; junction bases not matched to a gene: 11. Germline CDR1 reads LGHDT; CDR2 reads YNNKEL (reference sequence). CDR3 residues: CASSPTSREVFTGELFF. CDR3 nucleotide sequence: TGTGCCAGCAGCCCAACGTCGCGGGAGGTGTTCACCGGGGAGCTGTTTTTT.

The chain links TRBV4-1 to TRBJ1-3; D possibly corresponds to TRBD1 (6 bases). This CDR3 has 15 amino acids. Per the germline V gene, CDR1 is MGHRA and CDR2 is YSYEKL. V gave up 0 bases and J gave up 4 bases, with 10 bases separating them. The CDR3 loop reads CASSQDPGVGNTIYF. CDR3 bases: TGCGCCAGCAGCCAAGACCCAGGGGTCGGAAACACCATATATTTT.

The V and J genes are TRBV6-1 and TRBJ1-2; TRBD1 might be the D (5 bases). Trimming removed 2 bases from V and 2 bases from J, with 9 bases in between. Germline CDR1 is MNHNS and CDR2 is SASEGT. The CDR3 loop spans 14 amino acids. The CDR3 is CASSEMEGNYGYTF. The CDR3 DNA follows: TGTGCCAGCAGTGAAATGGAGGGGAACTATGGCTACACCTTC.

The rearrangement links TRBV27 to TRBJ2-7, with TRBD2 matching over 8 bases. The germline CDR1 and CDR2 sequences are MNHEY and SMNVEV (reference sequence). Trimming removed 5 bases from V and 3 bases from J; junction bases left unmatched: 3. The CDR3 has 13 residues. The CDR3 loop reads CASSLSGDYEQYF. The CDR3, as DNA: TGTGCCAGCAGTCTTAGCGGGGACTACGAGCAGTACTTC.

In nucleotides, the CDR3 is TGTGCCAGCAACGAGGTAGGGAACACTGAAGCTTTCTTT. Translation gives CASNEVGNTEAFF. The chain couples TRBV9 to TRBJ1-1; D uncertain. The CDR3 has 13 residues. V gave up 6 bases and J gave up 1 base, with 10 bases separating them. Germline-derived CDR1 and CDR2 are SGDLS and YYNGEE.

The chain carries TRBV7-3 and TRBJ2-7; a weak D match, TRBD2 (6 bases). CDR3 length: 13 amino acids. Germline values: CDR1 SGHTA, CDR2 FQGTGA. V was pared by 4 bases and J by 6 bases, with 13 bases between. The CDR3 loop reads CASSSTQEGEQYF. In nucleotides, the CDR3 is TGTGCCAGCAGCTCAACCCAGGAGGGCGAGCAGTACTTC.

This chain joins TRBV10-2 and TRBJ1-5; 12 nucleotides line up with TRBD1. The CDR3 contains 15 residues. With V trimmed by 5 bases and J by 6 bases, 5 bases remained unmatched. CDR1 is WSHSY, CDR2 SAAADI, per germline. CDR3 protein: CASSPGQGAIQPQHF. The CDR3 coding sequence is TGCGCCAGCAGTCCGGGACAGGGGGCAATTCAGCCCCAGCATTTT.

The gene calls are TRBV24-1 and TRBJ2-1; perhaps TRBD2 as D (6 bases). Germline V gene lookup returns CDR1 KGHDR and CDR2 SFDVKD. V was shortened by 4 bases and J by 0 bases, with 9 bases between the two germline ends. The CDR3 extends over 15 amino acids. CDR3 bases: TGTGCCACCAGTGACGTCGGGAGCTCCTACAATGAGCAGTTCTTC. It translates to CATSDVGSSYNEQFF.

The gene calls are TRBV27 and TRBJ2-1; possibly TRBD1 for D (5 bases). The CDR3 spans 11 residues. From germline, CDR1 is MNHEY and CDR2 SMNVEV (reference sequence). Trimming took 7 bases from V and 9 from J, leaving 10 bases between them. The CDR3 coding sequence is TGTGCCAGCACAGGGTACGGTGAGCAGTTCTTC. Translating gives CASTGYGEQFF.

The CDR3 protein is CASSNQGGDTQYF. The CDR3 DNA reads as TGTGCCAGTAGTAATCAGGGCGGAGATACGCAGTATTTT. The chain has TRBV19 and TRBJ2-3, with a weak D call TRBD1 (5 bases). Deletions cut 4 bases from V and 5 bases from J, with 10 bases between. The CDR3 is 13 amino acids. The germline CDR1 and CDR2 sequences are LNHDA and SQIVND (reference sequence).

The V call is TRBV3-1 (or the pseudogene TRBV3-2), the J call TRBJ2-7; TRBD2 agrees at 8 bases. The germline V gene has CDR1 LGHDT and CDR2 YNNKEL (reference sequence). This CDR3 has 15 residues. Trimming cost V 4 bases and J 0 bases; bases outside gene matches: 5. The CDR3 DNA follows: TGTGCCAGCAGCCGTACTAGCGGAGCCTCCTACGAGCAGTACTTC. Translated: CASSRTSGASYEQYF.

V gene TRBV27 combines with J gene TRBJ1-5; TRBD1 agrees at 12 bases. V shed 3 bases and J 5 bases; nucleotides not matched to a gene: 11. The CDR3 has 18 residues. The germline CDR1 and CDR2 sequences are MNHEY and SMNVEV (reference sequence). The chain's CDR3 is CASSFRMPGQGADQPQHF. DNA of the CDR3: TGTGCCAGCAGTTTCCGGATGCCGGGACAGGGGGCGGATCAGCCCCAGCATTTT.

This chain links TRBV6-1 with TRBJ1-2; 10 nucleotides line up with TRBD1. The CDR3 extends over 16 amino acids. Germline CDR1 MNHNS, CDR2 SASEGT. V shed 2 bases and J 4 bases; nucleotides not matched to a gene: 7. The CDR3 DNA reads as TGTGCCAGCAGTGAATCTCGGACAGGGGGTTTCTATGGCTACACCTTC. Protein sequence: CASSESRTGGFYGYTF.

This rearrangement joins TRBV28 to TRBJ2-7; D not certain. Germline CDR1 reads MDHEN; CDR2 reads SYDVKM. This CDR3 comprises 13 residues. The V and J ends lost 6 bases and 1 base respectively, with 10 bases between them. CDR3 loop: CASSPGASYEQYF. CDR3 bases: TGTGCCAGCAGCCCGGGTGCTTCCTACGAGCAGTACTTC.

The chain combines TRBV3-1 (or the pseudogene TRBV3-2) with TRBJ1-1, with 7 bases identical to TRBD1. Germline loops: CDR1 LGHDT, CDR2 YNNKEL (reference sequence). The length of the CDR3 is 15 residues. Trimming cost V 1 base and J 4 bases; bases outside gene matches: 6. In DNA, the CDR3 is TGTGCCAGCAGCCAAGTTCTCGCAGGGGGCACTGAAGCTTTCTTT. It translates to CASSQVLAGGTEAFF.

J is TRBJ1-1 and V is TRBV12-3 or TRBV12-4; D might be TRBD1 (5 bases). The CDR3 is made up of 12 amino acids. Between the trimmed V and J ends, which lost 5 bases and 8 bases, there was a span of 12 bases. CDR3 loop: CASSPGGREAFF. The CDR3, as DNA: TGTGCCAGCAGTCCCGGGGGAAGAGAAGCTTTCTTT.

The chain has TRBV4-2 and TRBJ1-1; 7 bases are shared with TRBD1. CDR1 and CDR2 from the germline V gene are LGHNA and YNFKEQ. CDR3 size: 14 residues. V lost 6 bases and J lost 1; bases outside the gene matches: 5. The CDR3 bases are TGTGCCAGCAGGGACAGGTCGGCGAACACTGAAGCTTTCTTT. The encoded protein is CASRDRSANTEAFF.

This clone was found a few times. The chain joins TRBV19 to TRBJ2-2; D is uncertain. From germline, CDR1 is LNHDA and CDR2 SQIVND (reference sequence). The CDR3 is made up of 15 amino acids. V shed 2 bases and J shed 1 base, with 8 bases lying between them. In DNA, the CDR3 is TGTGCCAGTAGTATATCCAACTTGAACACCGGGGAGCTGTTTTTT. This gives the protein CASSISNLNTGELFF.